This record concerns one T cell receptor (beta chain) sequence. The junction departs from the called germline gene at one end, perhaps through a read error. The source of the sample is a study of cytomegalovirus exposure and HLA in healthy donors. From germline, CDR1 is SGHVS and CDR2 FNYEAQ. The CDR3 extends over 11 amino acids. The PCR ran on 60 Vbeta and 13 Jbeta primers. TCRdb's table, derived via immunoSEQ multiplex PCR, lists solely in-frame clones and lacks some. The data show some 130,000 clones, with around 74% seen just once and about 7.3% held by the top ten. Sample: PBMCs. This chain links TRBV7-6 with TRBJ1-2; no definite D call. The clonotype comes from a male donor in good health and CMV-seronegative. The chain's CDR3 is CARLARLPGPF. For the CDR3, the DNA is TGTGCCCGGTTAGCCCGGCTGCCGGGTCCCTTC.